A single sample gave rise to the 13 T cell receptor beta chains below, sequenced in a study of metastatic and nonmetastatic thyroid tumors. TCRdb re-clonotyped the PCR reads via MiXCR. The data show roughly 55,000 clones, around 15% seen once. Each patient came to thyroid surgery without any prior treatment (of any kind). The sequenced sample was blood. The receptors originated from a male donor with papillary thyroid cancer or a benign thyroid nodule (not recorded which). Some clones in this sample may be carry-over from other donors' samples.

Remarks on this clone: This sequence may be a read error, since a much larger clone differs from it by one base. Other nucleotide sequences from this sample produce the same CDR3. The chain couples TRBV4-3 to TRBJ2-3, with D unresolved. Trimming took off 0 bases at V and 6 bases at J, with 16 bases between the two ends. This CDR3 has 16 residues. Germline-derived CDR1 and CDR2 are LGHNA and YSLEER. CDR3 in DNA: TGCGCCAGCAGCCAAGATACCGCGCTCTCCACCGATACGCAGTATTTT. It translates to CASSQDTALSTDTQYF.

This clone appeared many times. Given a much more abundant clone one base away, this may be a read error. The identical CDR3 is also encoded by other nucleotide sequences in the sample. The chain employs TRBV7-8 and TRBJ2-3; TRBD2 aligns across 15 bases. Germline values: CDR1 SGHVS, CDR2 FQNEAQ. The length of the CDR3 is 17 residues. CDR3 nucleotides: TGTGCCAGCAGCTGGACTAGCGGGAGGGATTTCACAGATACGCGGTATTTT. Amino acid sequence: CASSWTSGRDFTDTRYF.

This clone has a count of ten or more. CDR3 sequence (DNA): TGCAGTGCCAGGGACAGGGAAAATCAGCCCCAGCATTTT. It is translated as CSARDRENQPQHF. The chain has TRBV20-1 and TRBJ1-5, with 9 bases identical to TRBD1. CDR1 is DFQATT, CDR2 SNEGSKA, per germline (reference sequence). After removal of 6 bases from V and 4 bases from J, the junction contained 4 bases not matched to a gene. The CDR3 has 13 residues.

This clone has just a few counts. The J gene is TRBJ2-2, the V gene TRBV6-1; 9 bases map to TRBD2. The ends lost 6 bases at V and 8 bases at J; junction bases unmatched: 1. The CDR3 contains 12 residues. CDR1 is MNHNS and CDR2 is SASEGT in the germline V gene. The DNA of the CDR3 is TGTGCCAGCAGCGGACTAGCGGGGGAGCTGTTTTTT. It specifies CASSGLAGELFF.

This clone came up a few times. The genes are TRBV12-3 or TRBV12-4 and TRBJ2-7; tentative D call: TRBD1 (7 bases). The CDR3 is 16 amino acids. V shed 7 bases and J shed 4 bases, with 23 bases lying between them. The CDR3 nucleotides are TGTGCCAGCACCCCAGGGGGAGGAGGGGCTCTATACGAGCAGTACTTC. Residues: CASTPGGGGALYEQYF.

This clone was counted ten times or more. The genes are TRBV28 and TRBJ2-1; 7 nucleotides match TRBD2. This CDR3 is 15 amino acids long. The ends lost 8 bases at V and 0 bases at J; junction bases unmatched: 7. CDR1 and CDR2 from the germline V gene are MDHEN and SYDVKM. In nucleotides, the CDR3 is TGTGCCAGCGGAAGGAGCGGGGACTCCTACAATGAGCAGTTCTTC. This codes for CASGRSGDSYNEQFF. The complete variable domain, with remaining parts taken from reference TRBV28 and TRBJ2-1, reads DVKVTQSSRYLVKRTGEKVFLECVQDMDHENMFWYRQDPGLGLRLIYFSYDVKMKEKGDIPEGYSVSREKKERFSLILESASTNQTSMYLCASGRSGDSYNEQFFGPGTRLTVL.

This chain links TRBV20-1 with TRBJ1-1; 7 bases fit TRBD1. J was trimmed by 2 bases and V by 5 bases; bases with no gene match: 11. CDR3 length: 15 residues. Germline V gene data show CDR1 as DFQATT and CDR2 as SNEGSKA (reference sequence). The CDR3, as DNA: TGCAGTGCTGGCTCCCGGGACAGCCTTAACACTGAAGCTTTCTTT. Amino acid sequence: CSAGSRDSLNTEAFF.

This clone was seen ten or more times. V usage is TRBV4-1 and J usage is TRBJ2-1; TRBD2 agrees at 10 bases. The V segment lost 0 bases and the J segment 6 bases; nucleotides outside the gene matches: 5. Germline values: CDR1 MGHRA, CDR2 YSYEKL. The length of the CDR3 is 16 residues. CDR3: CASSQDYSGGPNEQFF. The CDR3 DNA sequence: TGCGCCAGCAGCCAAGATTATAGCGGGGGGCCCAATGAGCAGTTCTTC.

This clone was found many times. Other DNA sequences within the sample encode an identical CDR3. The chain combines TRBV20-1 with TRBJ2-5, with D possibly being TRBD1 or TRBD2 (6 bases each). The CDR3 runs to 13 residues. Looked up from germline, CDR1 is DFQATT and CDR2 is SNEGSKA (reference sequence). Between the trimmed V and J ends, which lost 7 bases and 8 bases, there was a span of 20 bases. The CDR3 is CSGKGGPVDTQYF. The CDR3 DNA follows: TGCAGTGGGAAGGGGGGCCCGGTAGATACCCAGTACTTC.

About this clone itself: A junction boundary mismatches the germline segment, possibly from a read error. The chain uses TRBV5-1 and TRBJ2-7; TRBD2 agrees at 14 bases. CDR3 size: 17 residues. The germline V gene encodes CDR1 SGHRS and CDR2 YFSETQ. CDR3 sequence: CSSSLGLAGAESYEQYF. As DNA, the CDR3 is TGTTCCAGCAGCTTGGGACTAGCGGGGGCCGAATCCTACGAGCAGTACTTC. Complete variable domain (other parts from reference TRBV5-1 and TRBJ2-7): KAGVTQTPRYLIKTRGQQVTLSCSPISGHRSVSWYQQTPGQGLQFLFEYFSETQRNKGNFPGRFSGRQFSNSRSEMNVSTLELGDSALYLCSSSLGLAGAESYEQYFGPGTRLTVT.

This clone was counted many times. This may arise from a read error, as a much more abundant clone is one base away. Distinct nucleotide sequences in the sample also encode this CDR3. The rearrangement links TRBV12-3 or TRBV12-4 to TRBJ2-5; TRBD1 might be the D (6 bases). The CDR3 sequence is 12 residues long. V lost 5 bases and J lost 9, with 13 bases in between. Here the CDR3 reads CASSPQGSAQYF. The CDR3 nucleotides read TGTGCCAGCAGTCCACAGGGTTCTGCCCAGTACTTC.

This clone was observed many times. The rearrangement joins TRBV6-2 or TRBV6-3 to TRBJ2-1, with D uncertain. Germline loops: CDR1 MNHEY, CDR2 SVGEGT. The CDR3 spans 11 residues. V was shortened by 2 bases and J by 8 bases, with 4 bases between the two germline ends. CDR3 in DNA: TGTGCCAGCAGTTACAGCTATGAGCAGTTCTTC. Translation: CASSYSYEQFF.

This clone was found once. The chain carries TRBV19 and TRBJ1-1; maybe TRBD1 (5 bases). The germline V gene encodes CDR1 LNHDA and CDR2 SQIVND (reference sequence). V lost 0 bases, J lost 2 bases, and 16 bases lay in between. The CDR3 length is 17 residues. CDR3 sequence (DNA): TGTGCCAGTAGTATAGAGCAGTATAGGGGATATAACACTGAAGCTTTCTTT. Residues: CASSIEQYRGYNTEAFF.